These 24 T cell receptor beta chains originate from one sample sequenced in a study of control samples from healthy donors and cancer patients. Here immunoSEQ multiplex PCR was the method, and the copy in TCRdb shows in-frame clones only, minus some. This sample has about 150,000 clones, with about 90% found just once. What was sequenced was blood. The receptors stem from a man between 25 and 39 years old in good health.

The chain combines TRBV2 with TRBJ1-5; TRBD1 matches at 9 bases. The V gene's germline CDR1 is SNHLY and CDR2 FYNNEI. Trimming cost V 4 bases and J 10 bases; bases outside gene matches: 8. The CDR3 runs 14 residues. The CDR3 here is CASSGVGQGEPQHF. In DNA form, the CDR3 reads TGTGCCAGCAGTGGTGTGGGACAGGGCGAACCCCAGCATTTT.

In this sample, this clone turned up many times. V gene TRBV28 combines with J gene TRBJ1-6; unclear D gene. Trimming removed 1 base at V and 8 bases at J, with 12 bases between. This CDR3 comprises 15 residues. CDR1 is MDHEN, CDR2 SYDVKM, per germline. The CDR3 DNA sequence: TGTGCCAGCAGTTTATCCGGCAGTCCGGATTCACCCCTCCACTTT. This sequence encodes CASSLSGSPDSPLHF.

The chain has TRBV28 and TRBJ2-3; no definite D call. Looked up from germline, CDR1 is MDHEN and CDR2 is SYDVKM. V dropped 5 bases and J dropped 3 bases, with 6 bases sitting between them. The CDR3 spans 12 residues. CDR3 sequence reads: CASSGWTDTQYF. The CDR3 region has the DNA TGTGCCAGCAGTGGCTGGACAGATACGCAGTATTTT.

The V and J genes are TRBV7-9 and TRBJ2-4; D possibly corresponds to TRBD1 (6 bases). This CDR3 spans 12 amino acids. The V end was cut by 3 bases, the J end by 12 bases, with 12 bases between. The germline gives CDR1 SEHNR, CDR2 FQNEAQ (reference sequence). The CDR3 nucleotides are TGTGCCAGCAGCTTCTCACAGGGAACTCAGTACTTC. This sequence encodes CASSFSQGTQYF.

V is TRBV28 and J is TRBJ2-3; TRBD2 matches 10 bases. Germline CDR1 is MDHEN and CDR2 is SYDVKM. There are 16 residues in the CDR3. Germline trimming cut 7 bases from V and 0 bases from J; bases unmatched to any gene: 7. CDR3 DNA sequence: TGTGCCAGCACCCTTCAACTAGCGGGGAGCACAGATACGCAGTATTTT. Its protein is CASTLQLAGSTDTQYF.

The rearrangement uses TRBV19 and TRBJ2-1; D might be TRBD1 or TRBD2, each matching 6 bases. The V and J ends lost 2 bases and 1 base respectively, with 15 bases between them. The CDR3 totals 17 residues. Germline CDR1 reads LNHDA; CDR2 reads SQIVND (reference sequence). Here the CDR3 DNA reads TGTGCCAGTAGTATATTGGGCGGAGGGGGTTCCTACAATGAGCAGTTCTTC. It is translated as CASSILGGGGSYNEQFF.

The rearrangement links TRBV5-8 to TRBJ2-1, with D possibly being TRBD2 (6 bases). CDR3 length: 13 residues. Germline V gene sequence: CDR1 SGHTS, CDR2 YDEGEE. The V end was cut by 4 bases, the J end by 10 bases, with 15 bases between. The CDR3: CASSPQTSREQFF. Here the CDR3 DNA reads TGTGCCAGCAGCCCACAGACTAGTCGGGAGCAGTTCTTC.

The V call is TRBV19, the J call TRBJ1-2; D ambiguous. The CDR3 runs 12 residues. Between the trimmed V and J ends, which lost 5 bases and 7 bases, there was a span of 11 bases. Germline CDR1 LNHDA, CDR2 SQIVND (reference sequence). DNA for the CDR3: TGTGCCAGTAGTCTCCCGGCCTCTGGCTACACCTTC. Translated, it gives CASSLPASGYTF.

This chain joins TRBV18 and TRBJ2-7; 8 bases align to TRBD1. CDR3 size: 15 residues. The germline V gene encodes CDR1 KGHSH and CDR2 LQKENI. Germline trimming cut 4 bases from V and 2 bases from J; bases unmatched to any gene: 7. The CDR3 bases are TGTGCCAGCTCACACGAGACAGGGGTAGCCTACGAGCAGTACTTC. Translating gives CASSHETGVAYEQYF. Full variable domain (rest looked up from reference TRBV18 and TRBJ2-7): NAGVMQNPRHLVRRRGQEARLRCSPMKGHSHVYWYRQLPEEGLKFMVYLQKENIIDESGMPKERFSAEFPKEGPSILRIQQVVRGDSAAYFCASSHETGVAYEQYFGPGTRLTVT.

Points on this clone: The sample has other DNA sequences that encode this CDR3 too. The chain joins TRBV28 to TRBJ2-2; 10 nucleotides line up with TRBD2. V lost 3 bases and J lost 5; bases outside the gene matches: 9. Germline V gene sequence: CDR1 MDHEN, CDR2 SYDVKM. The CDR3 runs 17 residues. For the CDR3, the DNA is TGTGCCAGCAGTTTTCTCACTAGCGGGGTAGAAACCGGGGAGCTGTTTTTT. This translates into CASSFLTSGVETGELFF.

CDR3: CASSESLDSGLYNEQFF. The CDR3 nucleotides read TGTGCCAGCAGTGAATCCCTTGACTCAGGGCTCTACAATGAGCAGTTCTTC. The chain uses TRBV25-1 and TRBJ2-1, with D possibly matching TRBD1 (5 bases). Trimming left V 1 base short and J 3 bases short, with 16 bases between. The CDR3 has 17 amino acids. Germline V gene lookup returns CDR1 MGHDK and CDR2 SYGVNS.

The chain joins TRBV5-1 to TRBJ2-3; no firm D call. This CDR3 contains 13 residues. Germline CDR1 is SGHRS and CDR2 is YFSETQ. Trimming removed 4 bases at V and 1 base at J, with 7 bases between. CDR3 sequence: CASSPMGTDTQYF. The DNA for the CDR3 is TGCGCCAGCAGCCCAATGGGCACAGATACGCAGTATTTT.

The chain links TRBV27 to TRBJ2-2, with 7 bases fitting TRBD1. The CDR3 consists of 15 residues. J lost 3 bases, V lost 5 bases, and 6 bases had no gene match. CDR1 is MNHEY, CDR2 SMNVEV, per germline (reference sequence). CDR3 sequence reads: CASSQDRAYTGELFF. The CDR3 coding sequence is TGTGCCAGCAGTCAAGACAGGGCCTACACCGGGGAGCTGTTTTTT.

CDR3 sequence reads: CASSLGTGLTYEQYF. CDR3 sequence (DNA): TGCGCCAGCAGCTTGGGGACAGGCCTAACCTACGAGCAGTACTTC. The chain couples TRBV5-1 to TRBJ2-7, with 7 nucleotides matching TRBD1. With 0 bases clipped from V and 2 bases from J, the junction kept 5 bases outside the gene matches. Germline CDR1 reads SGHRS; CDR2 reads YFSETQ. The CDR3 loop spans 15 amino acids.

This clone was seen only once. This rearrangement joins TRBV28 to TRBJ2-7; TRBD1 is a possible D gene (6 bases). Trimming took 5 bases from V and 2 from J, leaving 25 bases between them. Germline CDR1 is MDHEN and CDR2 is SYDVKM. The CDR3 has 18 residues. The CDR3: CASSPPHYRDPLAYEQYF. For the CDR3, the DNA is TGTGCCAGCAGTCCCCCCCACTACAGGGACCCTCTGGCCTACGAGCAGTACTTC.

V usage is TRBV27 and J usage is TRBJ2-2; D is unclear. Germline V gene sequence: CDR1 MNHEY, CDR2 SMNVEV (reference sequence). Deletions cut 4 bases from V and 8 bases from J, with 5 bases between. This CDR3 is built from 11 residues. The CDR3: CASSYRGELFF. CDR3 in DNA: TGTGCCAGCAGTTACCGGGGGGAGCTGTTTTTT.

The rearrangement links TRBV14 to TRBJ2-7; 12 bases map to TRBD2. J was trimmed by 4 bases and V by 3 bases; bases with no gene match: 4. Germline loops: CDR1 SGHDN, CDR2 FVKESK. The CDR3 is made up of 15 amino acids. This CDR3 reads CASSHRTSGIYEQYF. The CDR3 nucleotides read TGTGCCAGCAGCCATCGGACTAGCGGGATTTACGAGCAGTACTTC. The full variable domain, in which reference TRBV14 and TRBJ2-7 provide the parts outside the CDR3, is EAGVTQFPSHSVIEKGQTVTLRCDPISGHDNLYWYRRVMGKEIKFLLHFVKESKQDESGMPNNRFLAERTGGTYSTLKVQPAELEDSGVYFCASSHRTSGIYEQYFGPGTRLTVT.

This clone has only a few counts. The CDR3 here is CASSLVGAGGNQYF. The DNA of the CDR3 is TGTGCCAGCAGCTTAGTCGGTGCGGGGGGCAATCAGTACTTC. The chain employs TRBV7-2 and TRBJ2-4; 8 bases line up with TRBD2. The germline gives CDR1 SGHTA, CDR2 FQGNSA. The CDR3 is 14 residues long. J was trimmed by 12 bases and V by 1 base; bases with no gene match: 8. The full variable domain, its missing parts supplied by reference TRBV7-2 and TRBJ2-4, is GAGVSQSPSNKVTEKGKDVELRCDPISGHTALYWYRQSLGQGLEFLIYFQGNSAPDKSGLPSDRFSAERTGGSVSTLTIQRTQQEDSAVYLCASSLVGAGGNQYFGAGTRLSVL.

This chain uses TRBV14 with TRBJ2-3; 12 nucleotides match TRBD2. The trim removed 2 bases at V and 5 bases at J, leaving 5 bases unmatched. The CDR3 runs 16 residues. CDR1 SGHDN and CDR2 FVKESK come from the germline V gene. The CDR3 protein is CASSQPTSGGLDTQYF. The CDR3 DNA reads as TGTGCCAGCAGCCAACCGACTAGCGGGGGATTAGATACGCAGTATTTT.

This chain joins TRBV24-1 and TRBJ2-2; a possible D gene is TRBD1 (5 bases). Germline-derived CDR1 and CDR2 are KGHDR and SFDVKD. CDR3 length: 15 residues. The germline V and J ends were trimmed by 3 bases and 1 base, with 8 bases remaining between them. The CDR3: CATSDAGQNTGELFF. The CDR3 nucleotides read TGTGCCACCAGTGATGCCGGACAGAACACCGGGGAGCTGTTTTTT.

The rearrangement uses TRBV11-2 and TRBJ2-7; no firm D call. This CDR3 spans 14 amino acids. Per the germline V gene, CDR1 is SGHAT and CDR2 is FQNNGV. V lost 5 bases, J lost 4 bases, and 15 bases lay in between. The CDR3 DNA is TGTGCCAGCAGCCAACAGACATTGGGATACGAGCAGTACTTC. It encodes CASSQQTLGYEQYF.

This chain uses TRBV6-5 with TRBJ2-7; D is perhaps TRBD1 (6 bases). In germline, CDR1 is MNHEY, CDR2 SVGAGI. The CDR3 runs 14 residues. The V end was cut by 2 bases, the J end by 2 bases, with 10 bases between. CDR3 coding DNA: TGTGCCAGCAGTTACGGTGGGGGCCCCTACGAGCAGTACTTC. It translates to CASSYGGGPYEQYF.

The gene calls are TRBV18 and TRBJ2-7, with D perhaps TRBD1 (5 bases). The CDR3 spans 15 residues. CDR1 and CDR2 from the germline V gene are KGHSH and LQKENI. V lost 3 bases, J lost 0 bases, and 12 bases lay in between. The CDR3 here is CASSPRQGLSYEQYF. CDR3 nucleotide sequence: TGTGCCAGCTCACCGAGGCAGGGCCTCTCCTACGAGCAGTACTTC.

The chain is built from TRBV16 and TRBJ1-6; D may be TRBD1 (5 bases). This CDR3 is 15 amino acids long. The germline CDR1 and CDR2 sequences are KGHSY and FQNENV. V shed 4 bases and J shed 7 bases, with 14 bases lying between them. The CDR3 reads CASSPPRGNNSPLHF. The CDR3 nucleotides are TGTGCCAGCAGCCCCCCACGGGGGAACAATTCACCCCTCCACTTT.